The clone carrying this TCR beta chain has more than one count but fewer than ten. Its antigen is not identified. This specimen comes from a study of read filtering for tumor transcriptome and immune sequencing. As for the study in general: Patients were 17 male and around 13 female, mean age 65.9 years, range about 40 to 85. Whole-transcriptome libraries were prepared after DNase treatment. By R-ISS, stages I, II and III held 8, 16 and 7 patients. Study results and limitations: This fraction held mixed bone marrow immune cells after CD138-negative sorting.

V gave up 6 bases and J gave up 2 bases; unmatched junction bases: 15. The CDR3 extends over 16 amino acids. Germline lookup yields CDR1 DFQATT and CDR2 SNEGSKA (reference sequence). From roughly 390 ng of RNA, a library with molecular barcoded alpha/delta and beta/gamma adaptors was made. Via MiXCR, TCRdb re-called the reads, giving one row per CDR3 protein. Of 93,000 or so distinct CDR3 sequences in the sample, 20% to 25% were seen once. The gene calls are TRBV20-1 and TRBJ1-1; 7 nucleotides align to TRBD1. The TCR was taken from a donor at least 40 years old with multiple myeloma. The sequenced material came from a population of CD138-negative cells sorted from bone marrow. The CDR3 loop reads CSAPWTGRNLNTEAFF. The CDR3 DNA is TGCAGTGCCCCGTGGACAGGCCGCAACCTAAACACTGAAGCTTTCTTT.